Listed here is a single T cell receptor beta chain. The antigen is undetermined. Reverse transcribing all isolated RNA meant expressed TCRB transcripts were sequenced. Data came from immunoSEQ multiplex PCR; TCRdb stores just in-frame clones and leaves some out. Of 680,000 or so clones in the sample, 15% are singletons; the top ten hold roughly 0.098%. The CDR3 is 13 residues long. Trimming at V came to 4 bases and at J to 6 bases, leaving 3 bases not matched to a gene. CDR1 is SGHNT, CDR2 YYREEE, per germline (reference sequence). This sample was taken from a study of beta chain features in type 1 diabetes. General study points: Naive, central memory and Treg TCRB repertoires appeared more alike in patients than in healthy donors.

This chain links TRBV5-4 with TRBJ1-5, with 8 nucleotides matching TRBD1. The specimen was naive CD4+ T cells from blood. The receptor's source is a man between 18 and 29 years old in good health. The CDR3 region is CASSPDRVQPQHF. In DNA form, the CDR3 reads TGTGCCAGCAGCCCGGACAGGGTTCAGCCCCAGCATTTT. The variable domain in full, with the rest retrieved from reference TRBV5-4 and TRBJ1-5, is ETGVTQSPTHLIKTRGQQVTLRCSSQSGHNTVSWYQQALGQGPQFIFQYYREEENGRGNFPPRFSGLQFPNYSSELNVNALELDDSALYLCASSPDRVQPQHFGDGTRLSIL.